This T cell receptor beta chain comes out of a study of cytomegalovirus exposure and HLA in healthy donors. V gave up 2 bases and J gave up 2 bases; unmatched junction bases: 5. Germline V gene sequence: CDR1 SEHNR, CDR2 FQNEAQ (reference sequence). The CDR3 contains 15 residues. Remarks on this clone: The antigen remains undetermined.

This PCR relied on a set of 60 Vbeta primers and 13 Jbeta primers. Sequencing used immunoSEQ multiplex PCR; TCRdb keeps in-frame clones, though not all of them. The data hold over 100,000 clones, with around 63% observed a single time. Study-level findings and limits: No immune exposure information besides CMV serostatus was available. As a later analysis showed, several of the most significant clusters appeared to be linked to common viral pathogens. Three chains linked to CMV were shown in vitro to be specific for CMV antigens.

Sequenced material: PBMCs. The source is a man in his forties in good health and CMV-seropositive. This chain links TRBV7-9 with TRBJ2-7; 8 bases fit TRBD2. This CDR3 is CASSLLAGSAYEQYF. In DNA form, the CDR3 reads TGTGCCAGCAGCTTATTAGCGGGGAGCGCCTACGAGCAGTACTTC.